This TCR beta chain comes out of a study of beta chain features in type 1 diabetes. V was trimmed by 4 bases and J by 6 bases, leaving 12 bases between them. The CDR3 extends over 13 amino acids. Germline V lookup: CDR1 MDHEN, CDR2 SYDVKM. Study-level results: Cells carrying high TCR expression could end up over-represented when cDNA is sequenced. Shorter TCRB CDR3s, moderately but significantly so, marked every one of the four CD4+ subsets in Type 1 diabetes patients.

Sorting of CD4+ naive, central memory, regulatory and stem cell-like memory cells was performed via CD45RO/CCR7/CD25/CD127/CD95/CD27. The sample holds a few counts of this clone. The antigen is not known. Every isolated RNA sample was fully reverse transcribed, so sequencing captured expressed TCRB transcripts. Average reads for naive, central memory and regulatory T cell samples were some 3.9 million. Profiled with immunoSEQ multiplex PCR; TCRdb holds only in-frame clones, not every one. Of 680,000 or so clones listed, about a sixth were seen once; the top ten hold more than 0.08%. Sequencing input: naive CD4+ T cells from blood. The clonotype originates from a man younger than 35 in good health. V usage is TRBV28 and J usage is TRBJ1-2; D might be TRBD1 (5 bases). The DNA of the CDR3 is TGTGCCAGCAGTTACCAGGGTTTCGATGGCTACACCTTC. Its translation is CASSYQGFDGYTF.